This TCR beta chain was retrieved from a study of blood T cells in healthy people across ages. CDR3 size: 19 residues. V lost 4 bases, J lost 6 bases, and 30 bases lay in between. Germline lookup yields CDR1 LGHDT and CDR2 YNNKEL (reference sequence). Sample-barcoded 5' priming and a J-beta primer mix drove a second PCR of roughly 7 to 11 cycles. TCRdb fed the 5' RACE reads into MiXCR, producing one record per CDR3 protein. Of over 1.5 million distinct CDR3 sequences in the sample, about 49% were seen once. The total RNA that was extracted per sample amounted to at least 5.5 micrograms. Study outcomes and limitations: A roughly linear fall in TCR beta diversity per million T cells was seen with increasing age. Long-lived donors carried more naive CD4+ cells and greater diversity than aged donors.

This clonotype was seen a single time. Its antigen is still unknown. The sequence came from a woman in her thirties or forties in good health. The specimen was blood. This chain links TRBV3-1 with TRBJ1-2, with unresolved D. Here the CDR3 reads CASSPGLSAVQEDRDGYTF. For the CDR3, the DNA is TGTGCCAGCAGCCCCGGACTGAGCGCAGTGCAAGAAGACCGAGATGGCTACACCTTC.